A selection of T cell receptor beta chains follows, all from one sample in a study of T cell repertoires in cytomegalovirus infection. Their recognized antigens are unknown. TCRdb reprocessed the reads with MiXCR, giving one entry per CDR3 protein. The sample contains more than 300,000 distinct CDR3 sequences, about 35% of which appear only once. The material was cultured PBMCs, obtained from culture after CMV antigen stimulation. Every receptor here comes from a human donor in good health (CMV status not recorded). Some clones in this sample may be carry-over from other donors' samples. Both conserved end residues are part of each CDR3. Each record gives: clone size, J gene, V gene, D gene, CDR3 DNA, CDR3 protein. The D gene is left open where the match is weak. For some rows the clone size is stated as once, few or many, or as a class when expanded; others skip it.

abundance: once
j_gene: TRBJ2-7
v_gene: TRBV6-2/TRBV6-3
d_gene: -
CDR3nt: TGTGCCAGCACTTTAACCGGGACAGCCGGGACTCGCGCCTACGAGCAGTACTTC
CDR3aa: CASTLTGTAGTRAYEQYF

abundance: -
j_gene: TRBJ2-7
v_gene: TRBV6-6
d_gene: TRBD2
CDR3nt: TGTGCCAGCACCGCCGGGACTAGCGGGAAAATTGAGCAGTACTTC
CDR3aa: CASTAGTSGKIEQYF

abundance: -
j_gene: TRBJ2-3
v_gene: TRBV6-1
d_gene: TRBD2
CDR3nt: TGTGCCAGCAGTGAAGCTATGCTAGCGGGGGCAGATACGCAGTATTTT
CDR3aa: CASSEAMLAGADTQYF

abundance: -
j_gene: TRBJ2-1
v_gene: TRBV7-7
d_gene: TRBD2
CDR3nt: TGTGCTAGCAGCTTAGGACTAGCGGGTCATTTTAGCTCCTACAATGAGCAGTTCTTC
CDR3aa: CASSLGLAGHFSSYNEQFF

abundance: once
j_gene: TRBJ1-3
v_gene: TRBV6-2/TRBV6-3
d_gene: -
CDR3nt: TGTGCCAGCAGTGACGGAATTAACTCTGGAAACACCATATATTTT
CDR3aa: CASSDGINSGNTIYF

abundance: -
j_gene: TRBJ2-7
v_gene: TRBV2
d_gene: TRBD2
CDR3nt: TGTGCCAGCAGTGAAGTGCGTCTAGCGGATGGGTCAGTTTCTTACGAGCAGTACTTC
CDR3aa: CASSEVRLADGSVSYEQYF

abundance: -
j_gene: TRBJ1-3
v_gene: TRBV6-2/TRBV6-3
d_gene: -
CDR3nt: TGTGCCAGCAGTACTCACTCGGATGCGAGAAACACCATATATTTT
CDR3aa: CASSTHSDARNTIYF

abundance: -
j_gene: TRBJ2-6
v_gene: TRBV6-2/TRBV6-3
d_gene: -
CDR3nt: TGTGCCAGCAGTTACTCGAACGGGAGTGCTGGGGCCAACGTCCTGACTTTC
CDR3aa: CASSYSNGSAGANVLTF

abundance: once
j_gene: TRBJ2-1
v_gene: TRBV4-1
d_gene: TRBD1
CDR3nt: TGCGCCAGCAGCCAAAGACCGAGGACGCAGGGGGCATATGAGCAGTTCTTC
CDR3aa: CASSQRPRTQGAYEQFF

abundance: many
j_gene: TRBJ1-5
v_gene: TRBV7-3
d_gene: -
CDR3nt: TGTGCCAGCAGCTTGGGAGGTCAGCCCCAGCATTTT
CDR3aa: CASSLGGQPQHF

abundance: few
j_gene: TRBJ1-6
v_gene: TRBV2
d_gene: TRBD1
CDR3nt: TGTGCCAGTCGGACAGGGGGCAATTCACCCCTCCACTTT
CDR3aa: CASRTGGNSPLHF

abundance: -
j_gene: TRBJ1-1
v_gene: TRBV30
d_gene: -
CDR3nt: TGTGCCTTTAGAGGGGACCTAGCTTGGGGCACTGAAGCTTTCTTT
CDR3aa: CAFRGDLAWGTEAFF

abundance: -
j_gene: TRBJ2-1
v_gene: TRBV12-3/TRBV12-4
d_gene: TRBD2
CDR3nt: TGTGCCAGCAGACGACTAGCGGGGGAATGGGGAAATGAGCAGTTCTTC
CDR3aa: CASRRLAGEWGNEQFF

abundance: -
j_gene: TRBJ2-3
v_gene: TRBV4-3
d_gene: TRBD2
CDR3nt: TGCGCCAGCAGCCACCGGGGGGGGAATACGCAGTATTTT
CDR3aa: CASSHRGGNTQYF

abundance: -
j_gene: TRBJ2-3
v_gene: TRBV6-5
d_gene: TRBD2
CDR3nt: TGTGCCAGCAGTTACTCCCCGGGACTACCCCCCACAGATACGCAGTATTTT
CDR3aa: CASSYSPGLPPTDTQYF

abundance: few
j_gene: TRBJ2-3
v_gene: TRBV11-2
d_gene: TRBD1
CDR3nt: TGTGCCAGCAGCTCCCGGGACAGCGACACAGATACGCAGTATTTT
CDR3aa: CASSSRDSDTDTQYF

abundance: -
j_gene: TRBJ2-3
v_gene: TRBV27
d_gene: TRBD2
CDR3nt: TGTGCCAGCACCCGACTAGCGGGAGTTGCAGATACGCAGTATTTT
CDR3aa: CASTRLAGVADTQYF

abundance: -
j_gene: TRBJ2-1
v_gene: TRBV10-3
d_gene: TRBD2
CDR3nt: TGTGCCATCAGTGAGTCGGTCGGGAGGGCGGAAGAGCAGTTCTTC
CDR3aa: CAISESVGRAEEQFF

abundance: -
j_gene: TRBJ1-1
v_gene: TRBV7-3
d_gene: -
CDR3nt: TGTGCCAGCAAGGGGTTGGGGGACACTGAAGCTTTCTTT
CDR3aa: CASKGLGDTEAFF

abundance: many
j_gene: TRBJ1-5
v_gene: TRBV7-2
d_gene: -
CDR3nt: TGTGCCAGCAGCTTATCCCAGGGAGGGAGCAATCAGCCCCAGCATTTT
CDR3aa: CASSLSQGGSNQPQHF

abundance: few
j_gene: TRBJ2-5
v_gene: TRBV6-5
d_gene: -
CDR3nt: TGTGCCAGCAGGGGGGTGGGGGGTCAAGAGACCCAGTACTTC
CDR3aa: CASRGVGGQETQYF

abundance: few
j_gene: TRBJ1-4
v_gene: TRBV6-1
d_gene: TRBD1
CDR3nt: TGTGCCAGCAGTGAAGTCGACAGGGCGGCAAAACTGTTTTTT
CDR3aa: CASSEVDRAAKLFF

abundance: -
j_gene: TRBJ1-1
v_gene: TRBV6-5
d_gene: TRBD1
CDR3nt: TGTGCCAGCAGTACAGGGGGTGGGGGGCACGCTGAAGCTTTCTTT
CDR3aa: CASSTGGGGHAEAFF

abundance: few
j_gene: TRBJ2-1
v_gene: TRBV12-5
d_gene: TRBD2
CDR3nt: TGTGCTAGTGGAAGTTATTTCGGGACTAGAAGGGCCAATGAGCAGTTCTTC
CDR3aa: CASGSYFGTRRANEQFF

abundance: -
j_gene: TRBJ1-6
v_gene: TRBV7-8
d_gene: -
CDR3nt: TGTGCCAGCAGCGGCAGGGTTAATTCACCCCTCCACTTT
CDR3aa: CASSGRVNSPLHF

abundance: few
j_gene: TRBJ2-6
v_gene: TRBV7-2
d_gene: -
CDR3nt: TGTGCCAGCAGCTTAGCGAGTTCGGGATTGAACTCTGGGGCCAACGTCCTGACTTTC
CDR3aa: CASSLASSGLNSGANVLTF

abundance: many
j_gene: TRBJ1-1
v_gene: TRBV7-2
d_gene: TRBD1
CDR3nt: TGTGCCAGCAGTTTTACCGAAACCGGGACAGTGAACACTGAAGCTTTCTTT
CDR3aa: CASSFTETGTVNTEAFF

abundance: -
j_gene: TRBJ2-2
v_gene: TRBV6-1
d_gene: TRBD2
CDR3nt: TGTGCCAGCAGTTTCTACCTGACTAGCGGGAGGGCGAACACCGGGGAGCTGTTTTTT
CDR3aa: CASSFYLTSGRANTGELFF

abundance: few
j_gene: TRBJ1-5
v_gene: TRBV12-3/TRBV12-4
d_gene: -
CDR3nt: TGTGCCAGCTCTCAGGCGCGCGCTAGCAATCAGCCCCAGCATTTT
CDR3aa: CASSQARASNQPQHF

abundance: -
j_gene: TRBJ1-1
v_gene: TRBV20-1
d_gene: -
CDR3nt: TGCAGTGCTAGAGGCCCTTATTCGGGGAACACTGAAGCTTTCTTT
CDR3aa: CSARGPYSGNTEAFF

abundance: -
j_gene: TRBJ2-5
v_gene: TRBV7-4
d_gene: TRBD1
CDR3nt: TGTGCCAGCAGTTTCGGACAGGGGGAAGAGACCCAGTACTTC
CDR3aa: CASSFGQGEETQYF

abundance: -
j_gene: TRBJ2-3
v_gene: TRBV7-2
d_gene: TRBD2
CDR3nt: TGTGCCAGCAGCTCCACCAGGGGACTAGCCGCAGATACGGAGTATTTT
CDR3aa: CASSSTRGLAADTEYF

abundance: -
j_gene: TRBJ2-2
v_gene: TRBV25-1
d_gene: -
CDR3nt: TGTGCCAGCACCGAGTGGGGGGCGGGGACCGGGGAGCTGTTTTTT
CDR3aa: CASTEWGAGTGELFF

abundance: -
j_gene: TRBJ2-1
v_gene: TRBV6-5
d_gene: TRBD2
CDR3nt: TGTGCCAGCAGACCTACTAGCGGTCTCTACAATGAGCAGTTCTTC
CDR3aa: CASRPTSGLYNEQFF

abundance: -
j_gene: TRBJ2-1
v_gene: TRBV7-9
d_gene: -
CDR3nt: TGTGCCAGCAGCTTTGGGCTAGCTAATAGTGAGCAGTTCTTC
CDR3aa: CASSFGLANSEQFF

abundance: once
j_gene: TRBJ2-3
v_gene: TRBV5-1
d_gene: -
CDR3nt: TGCGCCAGCAGCTACGGGAGCCTCACAGATACGCAGTATTTT
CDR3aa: CASSYGSLTDTQYF

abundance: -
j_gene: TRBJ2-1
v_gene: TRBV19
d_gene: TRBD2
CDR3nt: TGTGCCAGTAGGGAGAGAGCGGGAGGCTCGGGTGTTAATGAGCAGTTCTTC
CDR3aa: CASRERAGGSGVNEQFF

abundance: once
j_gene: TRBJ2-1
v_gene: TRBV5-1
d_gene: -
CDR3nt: TGCGCCAGCAGCCAAGACCCCGGACGGAACAATGAGCAGTTCTTC
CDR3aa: CASSQDPGRNNEQFF

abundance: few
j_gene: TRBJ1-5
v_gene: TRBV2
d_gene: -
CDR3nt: TGTGCCAGCAGGCTACAGGGATGGCAGCCCCAGCATTTT
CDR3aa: CASRLQGWQPQHF

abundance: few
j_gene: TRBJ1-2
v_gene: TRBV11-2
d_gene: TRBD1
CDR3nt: TGTGCCAGCAGCTCCTTCACGACAGGGCCTGGTGGCTACACCTTC
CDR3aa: CASSSFTTGPGGYTF

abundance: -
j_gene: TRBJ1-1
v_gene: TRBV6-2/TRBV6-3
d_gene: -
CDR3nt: TGTGCCAGCAGCCACCGGGGTTTCACTGAAGCTTTCTTT
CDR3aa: CASSHRGFTEAFF

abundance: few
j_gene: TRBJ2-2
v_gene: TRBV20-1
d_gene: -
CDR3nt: TGCAGTGCTATACCGGTGAACACCGGGGAGCTGTTTTTT
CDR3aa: CSAIPVNTGELFF

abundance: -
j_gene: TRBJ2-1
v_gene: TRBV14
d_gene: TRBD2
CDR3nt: TGTGCCAGCAGCCAACAAGCTAGCGGATTATCCAATGAGCAGTTCTTC
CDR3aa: CASSQQASGLSNEQFF

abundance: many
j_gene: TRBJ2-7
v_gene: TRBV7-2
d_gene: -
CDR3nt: TGTGCCAGTTCTTTGGAGGGAGCCTACGAGCAGTACTTC
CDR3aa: CASSLEGAYEQYF

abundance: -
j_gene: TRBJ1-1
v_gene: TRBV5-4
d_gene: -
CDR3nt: TGTGCCAGCAGCCGGGAGGAGGGTCGGTCTTTCTTT
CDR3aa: CASSREEGRSFF

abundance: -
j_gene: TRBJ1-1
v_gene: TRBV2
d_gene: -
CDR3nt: TGTGCCAGCAGTGAAAGTATCACTGAAGCTTTCTTT
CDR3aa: CASSESITEAFF

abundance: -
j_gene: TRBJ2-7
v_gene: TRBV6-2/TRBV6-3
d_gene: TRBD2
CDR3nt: TGTGCCAGCAGTCCCCCCTGGTCTAGCGGGAACTACGAGCAGTACTTC
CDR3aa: CASSPPWSSGNYEQYF

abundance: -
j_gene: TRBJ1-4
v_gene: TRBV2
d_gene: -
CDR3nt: TGTGCCAGCAGTGAATACCGGCCCCCAGGTGAAAAACTGTTTTTT
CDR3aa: CASSEYRPPGEKLFF

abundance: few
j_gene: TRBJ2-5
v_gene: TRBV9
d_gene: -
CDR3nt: TGTGCCAGCAGCGTAAGCCCTCAGCATCCTCAAGAGACCCAGTACTTC
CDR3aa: CASSVSPQHPQETQYF

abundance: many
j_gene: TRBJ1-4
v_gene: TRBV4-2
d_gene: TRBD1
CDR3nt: TGTGCCAGCAGCCGGGACAGGGTAACTAATGAAAAACTGTTTTTT
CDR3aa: CASSRDRVTNEKLFF